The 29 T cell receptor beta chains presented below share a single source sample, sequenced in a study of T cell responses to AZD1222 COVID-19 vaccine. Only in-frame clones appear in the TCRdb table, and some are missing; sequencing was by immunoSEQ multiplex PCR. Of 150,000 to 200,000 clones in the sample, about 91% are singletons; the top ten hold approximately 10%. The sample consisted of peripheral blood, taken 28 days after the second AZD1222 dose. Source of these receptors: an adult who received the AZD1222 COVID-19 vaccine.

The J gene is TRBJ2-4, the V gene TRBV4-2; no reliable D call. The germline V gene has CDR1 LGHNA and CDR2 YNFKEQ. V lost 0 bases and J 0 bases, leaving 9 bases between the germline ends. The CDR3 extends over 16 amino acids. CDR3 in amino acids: CASSQDPSVAKNIQYF. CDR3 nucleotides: TGTGCCAGCAGCCAAGATCCTTCGGTAGCCAAAAACATTCAGTACTTC.

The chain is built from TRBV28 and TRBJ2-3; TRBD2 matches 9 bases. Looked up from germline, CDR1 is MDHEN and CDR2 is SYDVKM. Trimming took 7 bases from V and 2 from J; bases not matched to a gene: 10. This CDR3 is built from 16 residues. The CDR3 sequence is CASTGSTSGHTDTQYF. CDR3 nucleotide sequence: TGTGCCAGCACAGGGTCGACTAGCGGACACACAGATACGCAGTATTTT.

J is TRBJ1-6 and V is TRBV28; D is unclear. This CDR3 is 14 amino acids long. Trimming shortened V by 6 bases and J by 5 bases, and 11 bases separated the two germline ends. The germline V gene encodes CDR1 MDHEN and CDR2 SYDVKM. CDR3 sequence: CASRGGNNNSPLHF. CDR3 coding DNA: TGTGCCAGCAGGGGAGGGAATAATAATTCACCCCTCCACTTT.

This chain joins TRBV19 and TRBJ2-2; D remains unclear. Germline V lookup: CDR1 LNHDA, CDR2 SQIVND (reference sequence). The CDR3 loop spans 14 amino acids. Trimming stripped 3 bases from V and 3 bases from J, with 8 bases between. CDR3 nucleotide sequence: TGTGCCAGTAGTATTCAACCATACACCGGGGAGCTGTTTTTT. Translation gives CASSIQPYTGELFF.

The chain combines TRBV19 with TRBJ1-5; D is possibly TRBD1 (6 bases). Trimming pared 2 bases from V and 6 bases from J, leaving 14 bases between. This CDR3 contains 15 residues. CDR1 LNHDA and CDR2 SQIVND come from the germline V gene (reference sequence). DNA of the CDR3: TGTGCCAGTAGTATAAACTCAGGGGCTGGTCAGCCCCAGCATTTT. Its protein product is CASSINSGAGQPQHF.

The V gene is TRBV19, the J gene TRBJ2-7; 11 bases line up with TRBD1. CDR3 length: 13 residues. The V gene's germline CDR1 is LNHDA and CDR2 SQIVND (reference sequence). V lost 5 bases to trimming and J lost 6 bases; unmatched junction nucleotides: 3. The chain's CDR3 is CASSPGTGGEQYF. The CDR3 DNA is TGTGCCAGTAGTCCCGGGACAGGGGGCGAGCAGTACTTC.

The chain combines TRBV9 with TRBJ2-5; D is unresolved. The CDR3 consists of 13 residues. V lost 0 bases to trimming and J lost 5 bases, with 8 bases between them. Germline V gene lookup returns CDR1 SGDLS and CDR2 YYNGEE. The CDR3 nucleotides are TGTGCCAGCAGCGTAGGGATTCAGGAGACCCAGTACTTC. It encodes CASSVGIQETQYF.

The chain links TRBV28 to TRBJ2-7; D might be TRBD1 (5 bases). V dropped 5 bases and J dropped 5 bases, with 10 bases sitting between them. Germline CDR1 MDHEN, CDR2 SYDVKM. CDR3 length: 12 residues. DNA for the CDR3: TGTGCCAGCAGTGCTCAGGGTAACGAGCAGTACTTC. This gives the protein CASSAQGNEQYF.

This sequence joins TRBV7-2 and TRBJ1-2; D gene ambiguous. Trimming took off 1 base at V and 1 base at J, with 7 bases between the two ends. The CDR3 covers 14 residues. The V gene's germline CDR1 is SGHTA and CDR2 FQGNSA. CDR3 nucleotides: TGTGCCAGCAGCTTAGAGTGGGGTAACTATGGCTACACCTTC. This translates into CASSLEWGNYGYTF.

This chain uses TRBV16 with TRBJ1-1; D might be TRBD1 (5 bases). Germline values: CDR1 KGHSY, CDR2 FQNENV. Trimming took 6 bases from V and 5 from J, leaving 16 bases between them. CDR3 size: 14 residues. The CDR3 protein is CASSRLPGETEAFF. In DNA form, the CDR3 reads TGTGCCAGCAGTCGACTACCGGGGGAAACTGAAGCTTTCTTT.

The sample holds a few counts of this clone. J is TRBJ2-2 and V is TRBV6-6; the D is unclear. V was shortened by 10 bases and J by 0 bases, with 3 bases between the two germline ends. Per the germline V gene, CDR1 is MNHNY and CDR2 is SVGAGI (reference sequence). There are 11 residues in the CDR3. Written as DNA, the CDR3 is TGTGCCACCGCGAACACCGGGGAGCTGTTTTTT. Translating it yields CATANTGELFF.

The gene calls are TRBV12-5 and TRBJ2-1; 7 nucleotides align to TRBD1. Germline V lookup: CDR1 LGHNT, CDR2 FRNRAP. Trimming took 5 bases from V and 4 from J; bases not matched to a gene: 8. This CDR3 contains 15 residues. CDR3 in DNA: TGTGCTAGTGGTGGTACGACAGGGATATACAATGAGCAGTTCTTC. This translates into CASGGTTGIYNEQFF.

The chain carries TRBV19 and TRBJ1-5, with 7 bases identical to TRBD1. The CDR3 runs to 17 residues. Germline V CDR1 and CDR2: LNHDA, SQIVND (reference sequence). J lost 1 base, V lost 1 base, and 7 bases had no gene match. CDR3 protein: CASSIGGARGSNQPQHF. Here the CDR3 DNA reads TGTGCCAGTAGTATAGGGGGGGCCAGGGGGAGCAATCAGCCCCAGCATTTT.

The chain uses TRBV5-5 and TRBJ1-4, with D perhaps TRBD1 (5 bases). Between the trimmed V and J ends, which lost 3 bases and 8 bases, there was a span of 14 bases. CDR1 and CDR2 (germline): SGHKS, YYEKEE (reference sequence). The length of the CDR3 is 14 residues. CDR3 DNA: TGTGCCAGCAGCTGGGACGAGGGCCGGGAAAAACTGTTTTTT. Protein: CASSWDEGREKLFF.

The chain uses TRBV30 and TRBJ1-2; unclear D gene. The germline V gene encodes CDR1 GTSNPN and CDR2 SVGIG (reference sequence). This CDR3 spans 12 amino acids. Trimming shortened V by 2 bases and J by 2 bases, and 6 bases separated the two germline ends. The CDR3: CAWSRENYGYTF. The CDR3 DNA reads TGTGCCTGGAGTAGGGAGAACTATGGCTACACCTTC.

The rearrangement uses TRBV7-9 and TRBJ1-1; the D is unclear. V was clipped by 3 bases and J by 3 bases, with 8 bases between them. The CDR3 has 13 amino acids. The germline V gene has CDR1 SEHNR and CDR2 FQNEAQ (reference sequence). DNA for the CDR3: TGTGCCAGCAGCTTCGTGGGCGACACTGAAGCTTTCTTT. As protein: CASSFVGDTEAFF.

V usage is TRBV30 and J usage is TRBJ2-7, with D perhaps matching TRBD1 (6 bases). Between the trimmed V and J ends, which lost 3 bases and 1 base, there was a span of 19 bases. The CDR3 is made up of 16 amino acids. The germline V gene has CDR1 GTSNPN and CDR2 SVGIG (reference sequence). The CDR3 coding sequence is TGTGCCTGGAGCTTAGGGACAAATACCCCTTCCTACGAGCAGTACTTC. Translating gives CAWSLGTNTPSYEQYF.

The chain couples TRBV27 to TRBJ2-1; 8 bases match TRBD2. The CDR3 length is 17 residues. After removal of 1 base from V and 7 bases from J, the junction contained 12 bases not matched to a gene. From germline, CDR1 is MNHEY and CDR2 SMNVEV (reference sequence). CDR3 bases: TGTGCCAGCAGTTTATTAGGTGGGCGGGGGGCCGCAAATGAGCAGTTCTTC. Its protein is CASSLLGGRGAANEQFF.

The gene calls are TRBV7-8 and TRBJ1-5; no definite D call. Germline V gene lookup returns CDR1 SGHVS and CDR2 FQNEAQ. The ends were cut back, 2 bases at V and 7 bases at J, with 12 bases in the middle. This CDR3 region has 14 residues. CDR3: CASSLLDFEQPQHF. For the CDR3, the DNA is TGTGCCAGCAGCTTATTGGACTTTGAGCAGCCCCAGCATTTT.

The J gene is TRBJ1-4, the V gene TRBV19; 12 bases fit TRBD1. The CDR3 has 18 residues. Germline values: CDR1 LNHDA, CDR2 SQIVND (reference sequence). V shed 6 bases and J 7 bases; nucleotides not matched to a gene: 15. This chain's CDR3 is CASSRTGTGGALGEKLFF. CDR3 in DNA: TGTGCCAGTAGCAGGACTGGGACAGGGGGCGCGTTGGGTGAAAAACTGTTTTTT.

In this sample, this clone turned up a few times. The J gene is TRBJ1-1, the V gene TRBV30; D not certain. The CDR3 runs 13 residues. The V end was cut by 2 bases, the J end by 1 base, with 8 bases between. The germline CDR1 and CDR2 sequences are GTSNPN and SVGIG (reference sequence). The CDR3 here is CAWSRQANTEAFF. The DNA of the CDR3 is TGTGCCTGGAGTAGGCAGGCGAACACTGAAGCTTTCTTT.

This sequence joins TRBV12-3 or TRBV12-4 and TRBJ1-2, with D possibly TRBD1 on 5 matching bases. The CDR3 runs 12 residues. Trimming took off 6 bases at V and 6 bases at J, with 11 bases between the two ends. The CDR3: CASRAGSHGYTF. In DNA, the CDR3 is TGTGCCAGCAGGGCAGGGTCCCATGGCTACACCTTC.

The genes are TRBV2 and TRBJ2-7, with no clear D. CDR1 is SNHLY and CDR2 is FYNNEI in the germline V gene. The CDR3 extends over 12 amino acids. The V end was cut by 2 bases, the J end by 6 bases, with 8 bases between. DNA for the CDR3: TGTGCCAGCAGTGAACCGAGGCGCGAGCAGTACTTC. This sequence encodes CASSEPRREQYF.

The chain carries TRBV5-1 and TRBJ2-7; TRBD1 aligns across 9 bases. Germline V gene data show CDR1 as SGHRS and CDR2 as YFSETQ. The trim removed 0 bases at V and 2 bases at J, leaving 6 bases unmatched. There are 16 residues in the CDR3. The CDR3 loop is CASSLGGTGNPYEQYF. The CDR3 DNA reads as TGCGCCAGCAGCTTGGGCGGGACAGGGAACCCCTACGAGCAGTACTTC.

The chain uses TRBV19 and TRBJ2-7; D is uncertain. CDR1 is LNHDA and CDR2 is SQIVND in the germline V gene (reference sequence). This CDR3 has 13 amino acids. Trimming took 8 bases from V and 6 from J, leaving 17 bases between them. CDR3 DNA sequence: TGTGCCAGTTTAGGAACCGGTGATTCCGAGCAGTACTTC. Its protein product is CASLGTGDSEQYF.

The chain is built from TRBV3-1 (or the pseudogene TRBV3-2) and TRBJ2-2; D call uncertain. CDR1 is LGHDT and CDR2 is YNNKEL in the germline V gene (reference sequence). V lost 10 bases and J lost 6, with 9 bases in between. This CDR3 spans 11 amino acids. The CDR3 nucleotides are TGTGCCACCGCAATTGCCGGGGAGCTGTTTTTT. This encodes CATAIAGELFF.

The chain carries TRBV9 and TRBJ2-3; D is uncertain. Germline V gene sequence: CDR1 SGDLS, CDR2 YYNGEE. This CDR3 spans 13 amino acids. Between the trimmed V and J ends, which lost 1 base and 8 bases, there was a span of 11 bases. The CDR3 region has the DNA TGTGCCAGCAGCGTACTCACCCCAGGTACGCAGTATTTT. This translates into CASSVLTPGTQYF.

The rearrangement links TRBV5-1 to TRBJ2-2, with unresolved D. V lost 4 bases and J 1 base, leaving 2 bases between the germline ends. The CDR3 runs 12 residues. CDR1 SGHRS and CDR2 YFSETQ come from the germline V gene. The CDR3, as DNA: TGCGCCAGCAGCAGGAACACCGGGGAGCTGTTTTTT. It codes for CASSRNTGELFF.

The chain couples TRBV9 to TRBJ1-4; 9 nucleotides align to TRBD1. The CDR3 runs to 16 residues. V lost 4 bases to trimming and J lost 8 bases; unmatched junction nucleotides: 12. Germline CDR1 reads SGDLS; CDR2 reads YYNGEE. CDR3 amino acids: CASSPNRGRKGEKLFF. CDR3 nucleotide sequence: TGTGCCAGCAGCCCCAACAGGGGGCGGAAGGGGGAAAAACTGTTTTTT.